Listed here are 29 T cell receptor beta chains from one sample, sequenced in a study of human T cells and chemical hapten exposure. A single record per CDR3 protein comes from TCRdb applying MiXCR to the RACE reads. The sample contains 280,000 or so distinct CDR3 sequences, 7.7% of which appear only once. Time point given: pre-sensitization, week 0. Sample treatment: therapeutic diphenylcyclopropenone sensitization with weekly scalp DPC. The source was whole blood, collected in connection with sensitization to the hapten diphenylcyclopropenone (DPC). The receptors derive from a man between 18 and 35 years old with alopecia areata. Some clones in this sample may be carry-over from other donors' samples.

This chain joins TRBV12-3 or TRBV12-4 and TRBJ1-1, with 12 bases identical to TRBD1. The CDR3 sequence is 16 residues long. Losses at the gene ends were 7 bases for V and 1 base for J; bases not matched to a gene: 7. The CDR3 reads CASTRDRGLGNTEAFF. DNA of the CDR3: TGTGCCAGCACCAGGGACAGGGGGCTCGGGAACACTGAAGCTTTCTTT.

The chain has TRBV18 and TRBJ1-6; 7 bases fit TRBD1. CDR1 is KGHSH, CDR2 LQKENI, per germline. With V trimmed by 6 bases and J by 11 bases, 10 bases remained unmatched. The CDR3 totals 14 residues. This chain's CDR3 is CASSPWDSGPPLHF. In DNA, the CDR3 is TGTGCCAGCTCCCCGTGGGACAGCGGGCCACCCCTCCACTTT.

This clonotype occurred many times. The chain combines TRBV20-1 with TRBJ2-1, with a tentative D call TRBD1 (5 bases). There are 15 residues in the CDR3. Germline assignment: CDR1 DFQATT and CDR2 SNEGSKA (reference sequence). V was pared by 0 bases and J by 2 bases, with 11 bases between. CDR3 sequence reads: CSARDRGTPYNEQFF. In DNA form, the CDR3 reads TGCAGTGCTAGAGATAGGGGAACGCCCTACAATGAGCAGTTCTTC.

This clonotype has more than one count but fewer than ten. V is TRBV20-1 and J is TRBJ1-1; a possible D gene is TRBD1 (6 bases). Per germline, CDR1 DFQATT and CDR2 SNEGSKA (reference sequence). Trimming took off 5 bases at V and 6 bases at J, with 13 bases between the two ends. This CDR3 has 12 amino acids. The CDR3 here is CSADDRTAEAFF. The CDR3 coding sequence is TGCAGTGCTGACGACAGGACCGCTGAAGCTTTCTTT.

This clonotype has only a few counts. Here the CDR3 DNA reads TGTGCCAGCAGCTTAGTCGAACTCGCAGATACGCAGTATTTT. Its translation: CASSLVELADTQYF. The chain has TRBV7-2 and TRBJ2-3; unclear D gene. Trimming removed 1 base from V and 4 bases from J, with 9 bases in between. Germline lookup yields CDR1 SGHTA and CDR2 FQGNSA. This CDR3 has 14 residues. The variable domain in full, completed from reference TRBV7-2 and TRBJ2-3, reads GAGVSQSPSNKVTEKGKDVELRCDPISGHTALYWYRQSLGQGLEFLIYFQGNSAPDKSGLPSDRFSAERTGGSVSTLTIQRTQQEDSAVYLCASSLVELADTQYFGPGTRLTVL.

This clonotype turned up a few times. This chain uses TRBV5-5 with TRBJ1-5, with 7 positions matching TRBD1. The CDR3 runs to 13 residues. V lost 4 bases and J lost 7; bases outside the gene matches: 5. Germline values: CDR1 SGHKS, CDR2 YYEKEE (reference sequence). The CDR3 reads CASSQGQQQPQHF. CDR3 DNA sequence: TGTGCCAGCAGCCAGGGACAGCAGCAGCCCCAGCATTTT.

The sample holds a few counts of this clonotype. In nucleotides, the CDR3 is TGTGCCAGCAGCCTGACAGCATCTATCCCCTTAAACTATGGCTACACCTTC. Protein product: CASSLTASIPLNYGYTF. This chain uses TRBV7-2 with TRBJ1-2; D perhaps matches TRBD1 (5 bases). Trimming removed 5 bases from V and 2 bases from J, with 21 bases in between. The CDR3 loop spans 17 amino acids. The germline V gene has CDR1 SGHTA and CDR2 FQGNSA.

At least ten counts were recorded for this clonotype. V gene TRBV20-1 combines with J gene TRBJ2-3, with 7 bases lining up with TRBD2. V was clipped by 6 bases and J by 8 bases; unmatched bases: 8. This CDR3 region has 12 residues. CDR1 DFQATT and CDR2 SNEGSKA come from the germline V gene (reference sequence). This chain's CDR3 is CSAGGTVGTQYF. CDR3 DNA: TGCAGTGCGGGAGGGACGGTCGGTACGCAGTATTTT.

This clonotype was seen more than once but under ten times. The rearrangement uses TRBV28 and TRBJ2-7; D remains unclear. With 7 bases removed from V and 3 bases from J, the gap between germline ends came to 13 bases. Germline V gene lookup returns CDR1 MDHEN and CDR2 SYDVKM. This CDR3 is built from 13 residues. CDR3 nucleotide sequence: TGTGCCAGCACCAGACGCCGCAGCTACGAGCAGTACTTC. This codes for CASTRRRSYEQYF.

This chain links TRBV6-5 with TRBJ2-3; TRBD2 matches at 14 bases. The CDR3 has 18 residues. With 0 bases clipped from V and 1 base from J, the junction kept 3 bases outside the gene matches. Per the germline V gene, CDR1 is MNHEY and CDR2 is SVGAGI. The chain's CDR3 is CASSYSRLAGGRTDTQYF. The CDR3 bases are TGTGCCAGCAGTTACTCCCGACTAGCGGGGGGGCGCACAGATACGCAGTATTTT.

This clonotype occurred many times. The V and J genes are TRBV6-2 or TRBV6-3 and TRBJ2-2, with D possibly TRBD1 on 6 matching bases. There are 13 residues in the CDR3. V lost 7 bases and J lost 1, with 7 bases in between. Germline values: CDR1 MNHEY, CDR2 SVGEGT. The DNA for the CDR3 is TGTGCCAGCAAGGGGGTGAACACCGGGGAGCTGTTTTTT. Translated: CASKGVNTGELFF.

This chain joins TRBV12-5 and TRBJ1-2, with no clear D. There are 12 residues in the CDR3. CDR1 LGHNT and CDR2 FRNRAP come from the germline V gene. Deletions cut 6 bases from V and 1 base from J, with 6 bases between. CDR3 DNA: TGTGCTAGTGGCTGGGATAACTATGGCTACACCTTC. It specifies CASGWDNYGYTF.

This clonotype was seen more than once but under ten times. The gene calls are TRBV12-3 or TRBV12-4 and TRBJ1-3; 10 nucleotides align to TRBD1. With 0 bases clipped from V and 6 bases from J, the junction kept 8 bases outside the gene matches. The CDR3 runs to 17 residues. Written as DNA, the CDR3 is TGTGCCAGCAGTTTAGCCGGGACAGGGGTTTGGGCAAACACCATATATTTT. Translation: CASSLAGTGVWANTIYF.

As concerns this clonotype: One end of the junction does not line up with germline, which may come from a read error. The chain is built from TRBV10-3 and TRBJ2-7; tentatively, D is TRBD1 or TRBD2 (5 bases each). The CDR3 spans 13 residues. CDR1 ENHRY and CDR2 SYGVKD come from the germline V gene. The CDR3 loop is CAISEARQPRRNF. For the CDR3, the DNA is TGTGCCATCAGTGAGGCTAGACAGCCCCGGAGGAACTTC.

The table lists this clonotype with many counts. The rearrangement links TRBV7-8 to TRBJ2-4, with D hard to call. In germline, CDR1 is SGHVS, CDR2 FQNEAQ. This CDR3 contains 15 residues. V was clipped by 4 bases and J by 0 bases, with 10 bases between them. CDR3 sequence (DNA): TGTGCCAGCAGCTACGGACCCCGAGCCAAAAACATTCAGTACTTC. Its translation: CASSYGPRAKNIQYF.

The CDR3 nucleotides are TGTGCCAGCATCGAATCAAGGAACACTGAAGCTTTCTTT. Its translation: CASIESRNTEAFF. This chain connects TRBV6-1 to TRBJ1-1; D not resolved. CDR1 is MNHNS and CDR2 is SASEGT in the germline V gene. The CDR3 has 13 residues. Deletions cut 7 bases from V and 1 base from J, with 10 bases between.

This clonotype came up a few times. The chain combines TRBV12-3 or TRBV12-4 with TRBJ1-5; possibly TRBD1 for D (5 bases). This CDR3 spans 14 amino acids. V lost 4 bases and J 3 bases, leaving 10 bases between the germline ends. CDR3 in amino acids: CASSYFRDNQPQHF. In nucleotides, the CDR3 is TGTGCCAGCAGTTATTTCAGGGACAATCAGCCCCAGCATTTT.

This clonotype was detected a few times. V usage is TRBV29-1 and J usage is TRBJ2-1, with D unresolved. Germline CDR1 reads SQVTM; CDR2 reads ANQGSEA. V lost 4 bases, J lost 4 bases, and 5 bases lay in between. The CDR3 contains 11 residues. The CDR3 DNA is TGCAGCGTTGCACAGTACAATGAGCAGTTCTTC. This codes for CSVAQYNEQFF.

This chain joins TRBV10-3 and TRBJ1-5; maybe TRBD1 (6 bases). Per the germline V gene, CDR1 is ENHRY and CDR2 is SYGVKD. V gave up 6 bases and J gave up 0 bases, with 12 bases separating them. The CDR3 sequence is 15 residues long. The CDR3 is CAIRQGRDSNQPQHF. The CDR3 DNA follows: TGTGCCATCAGGCAGGGGAGGGATAGCAATCAGCCCCAGCATTTT.

This clonotype came up many times. The chain is built from TRBV6-5 and TRBJ1-5; D is uncertain. The CDR3 is 14 amino acids. Germline V gene lookup returns CDR1 MNHEY and CDR2 SVGAGI. V gave up 3 bases and J gave up 0 bases, with 6 bases separating them. CDR3 coding DNA: TGTGCCAGCAGTTATTTCGGTAGCAATCAGCCCCAGCATTTT. This codes for CASSYFGSNQPQHF.

V gene TRBV4-3 combines with J gene TRBJ1-1, with D uncertain. Germline CDR1 reads LGHNA; CDR2 reads YSLEER. Trimming took 0 bases from V and 0 from J, leaving 5 bases between them. CDR3 length: 14 residues. The CDR3 region has the DNA TGCGCCAGCAGCCAAGATTTCGTGAACACTGAAGCTTTCTTT. Protein: CASSQDFVNTEAFF.

This clonotype has a count of ten or more. V and J are TRBV20-1 and TRBJ2-3; 10 bases align to TRBD1. The length of the CDR3 is 16 residues. The V gene's germline CDR1 is DFQATT and CDR2 SNEGSKA (reference sequence). Germline trimming cut 1 base from V and 5 bases from J; bases unmatched to any gene: 9. The chain's CDR3 is CSARVADRGLQDTQYF. The CDR3 DNA reads as TGCAGTGCTAGAGTGGCCGACAGGGGGCTACAAGATACGCAGTATTTT.

V and J are TRBV4-3 and TRBJ1-1; D may be TRBD1 (6 bases). Germline assignment: CDR1 LGHNA and CDR2 YSLEER. V was cut by 3 bases and J by 10 bases, with 24 bases left in between. The CDR3 is 16 residues long. CDR3 sequence reads: CASSQERKGQTSRAFF. The CDR3 DNA reads TGCGCCAGCAGCCAGGAACGTAAAGGACAGACCTCGCGAGCTTTCTTT.

This clonotype was counted a few times. The chain has TRBV5-5 and TRBJ2-3; D is perhaps TRBD2 (5 bases). There are 15 residues in the CDR3. Germline V gives CDR1 SGHKS, CDR2 YYEKEE (reference sequence). Trimming pared 0 bases from V and 2 bases from J, leaving 10 bases between. For the CDR3, the DNA is TGTGCCAGCAGCTTGGTAGCGCACCCCACAGATACGCAGTATTTT. It is translated as CASSLVAHPTDTQYF.

This clonotype has a handful of counts. The chain recombines TRBV7-3 with TRBJ2-5; 7 nucleotides line up with TRBD1. The CDR3 totals 13 residues. Looked up from germline, CDR1 is SGHTA and CDR2 is FQGTGA. V lost 5 bases and J lost 5; bases outside the gene matches: 5. The CDR3 DNA reads as TGTGCCAGCAGCCGGACAGGTTCGGAGACCCAGTACTTC. Its translation is CASSRTGSETQYF. Full variable domain (remainder filled in from reference TRBV7-3 and TRBJ2-5): GAGVSQTPSNKVTEKGKYVELRCDPISGHTALYWYRQSLGQGPEFLIYFQGTGAADDSGLPNDRFFAVRPEGSVSTLKIQRTERGDSAVYLCASSRTGSETQYFGPGTRLLVL.

The chain couples TRBV5-5 to TRBJ2-7, with 9 positions matching TRBD2. The CDR3 runs 16 residues. In germline, CDR1 is SGHKS, CDR2 YYEKEE (reference sequence). The J segment lost 6 bases and the V segment lost 4 bases, leaving 14 bases of the junction unmatched. This chain's CDR3 is CASSNPGLAPHPEQYV. CDR3 nucleotide sequence: TGTGCCAGCAGCAATCCGGGACTAGCACCCCACCCCGAGCAGTACGTC.

This chain links TRBV29-1 with TRBJ2-3; D is perhaps TRBD1 or TRBD2 (5 bases each). V was cut by 5 bases and J by 1 base, with 10 bases left in between. The CDR3 contains 13 residues. The germline CDR1 and CDR2 sequences are SQVTM and ANQGSEA. CDR3 nucleotide sequence: TGCAGCGTTTGTCGGGGACGCACAGATACGCAGTATTTT. It codes for CSVCRGRTDTQYF.

The DNA for the CDR3 is TGCGCCAGCAGCCAAGGGCCGATGCTATTCTCTGGAAACACCATATATTTT. It codes for CASSQGPMLFSGNTIYF. The chain has TRBV4-1 and TRBJ1-3; D unclear. The CDR3 is 17 amino acids. The V end was cut by 1 base, the J end by 0 bases, with 13 bases between. CDR1 and CDR2 (germline): MGHRA, YSYEKL.

This clonotype has just a few counts. This chain links TRBV29-1 with TRBJ1-1, with 9 bases fitting TRBD1. The CDR3 length is 14 residues. The ends lost 4 bases at V and 0 bases at J; junction bases unmatched: 3. The V gene's germline CDR1 is SQVTM and CDR2 ANQGSEA. DNA for the CDR3: TGCAGCGTTGGACAGGGGGATTTGAACACTGAAGCTTTCTTT. This gives the protein CSVGQGDLNTEAFF.